This T cell receptor beta chain was found in a study of blood T cell repertoires in COVID-19. Profiling relied on immunoSEQ multiplex PCR, and the TCRdb table lists in-frame clones only, not all of them. Of about 200,000 clones listed, 80% are singletons. Sequenced sample: peripheral blood. The receptor's source is a human donor in a cohort sampled during active COVID-19.

The CDR3 nucleotides are TGCGCCAGCAGCGATCAACGACAGGCACTAGAGACCCAGTACTTC. This gives the protein CASSDQRQALETQYF. The V call is TRBV5-1, the J call TRBJ2-5; D possibly corresponds to TRBD1 (6 bases). V lost 4 bases to trimming and J lost 4 bases, with 17 bases between them. The germline V gene encodes CDR1 SGHRS and CDR2 YFSETQ. The CDR3 has 15 residues.